The 32 T cell receptor beta chains given below trace back to one sample, sequenced in a study of vaccination effects on CD4 cells after COVID-19. Their antigen targets remain unknown. Under the ViraFEST assay, PBMC were stimulated with viral peptide pools so that antigen-specific CD4+ T cells expanded. Sequencing was performed afterwards. Upon completion of roughly ten days in culture, CD4+ T cells were isolated. Convalescent patients had PCR-confirmed SARS-CoV-2 infection between March and December 2020. The table came from immunoSEQ multiplex PCR; TCRdb's copy has only in-frame clones and leaves some out. The sample has 55,000 to 90,000 clones, 73% seen once. The sample consisted of CD4+ T cells from PBMCs cultured with HIV peptides, taken before COVID-19 vaccination. Indicated subset: HIV-1 Nef peptide pool negative control/reference culture. The origin of the receptors is a human donor who had a prior SARS-CoV-2 infection.

This chain connects TRBV24-1 to TRBJ2-7; D may be TRBD1 or TRBD2 (5 bases each). Germline CDR1 is KGHDR and CDR2 is SFDVKD. The CDR3 covers 17 residues. V lost 7 bases, J lost 0 bases, and 21 bases lay in between. The DNA for the CDR3 is TGTGCCACCAGGTCCGGCGGACTCCAGGGTACCTCCTACGAGCAGTACTTC. Amino acids: CATRSGGLQGTSYEQYF.

This clone appeared a few times. The J gene is TRBJ2-1, the V gene TRBV3-1 (or the pseudogene TRBV3-2), with D perhaps matching TRBD1 or TRBD2 (5 bases each). Trimming pared 0 bases from V and 6 bases from J, leaving 9 bases between. The CDR3 covers 14 residues. The V gene's germline CDR1 is LGHDT and CDR2 YNNKEL (reference sequence). Here the CDR3 reads CASSQDWGFNEQFF. DNA for the CDR3: TGTGCCAGCAGCCAAGATTGGGGGTTCAATGAGCAGTTCTTC.

The CDR3 protein is CASSRTGSSYEQYF. The CDR3 DNA reads TGTGCCAGCTCACGAACAGGGAGCTCCTACGAGCAGTACTTC. The chain links TRBV18 to TRBJ2-7, with a weak D call TRBD1 (6 bases). V was clipped by 4 bases and J by 0 bases, with 10 bases between them. Germline V gene lookup returns CDR1 KGHSH and CDR2 LQKENI. The CDR3 spans 14 residues.

The V call is TRBV7-2, the J call TRBJ2-2; D is uncertain. The CDR3 consists of 13 residues. Trimming took off 2 bases at V and 6 bases at J, with 7 bases between the two ends. Germline loops: CDR1 SGHTA, CDR2 FQGNSA. CDR3 loop: CASSLFRAGELFF. Here the CDR3 DNA reads TGTGCCAGCAGCTTATTTCGGGCCGGGGAGCTGTTTTTT.

The chain links TRBV3-1 (or the pseudogene TRBV3-2) to TRBJ1-2; D gene uncertain. This CDR3 region has 11 residues. V lost 3 bases to trimming and J lost 8 bases, with 7 bases between them. Germline V lookup: CDR1 LGHDT, CDR2 YNNKEL (reference sequence). This CDR3 is CASSQIGGYTF. The DNA of the CDR3 is TGTGCCAGCAGCCAGATTGGGGGCTACACCTTC.

The chain links TRBV12-5 to TRBJ2-5; tentatively, D is TRBD2 (5 bases). V was cut by 7 bases and J by 3 bases, with 24 bases left in between. This CDR3 is 17 amino acids long. CDR1 is LGHNT, CDR2 FRNRAP, per germline. For the CDR3, the DNA is TGTGCTAGTGCCCTGCCCTACCCCCGGGATGGTAAAGAGACCCAGTACTTC. Protein: CASALPYPRDGKETQYF.

The genes are TRBV11-1 and TRBJ2-3; 7 bases fit TRBD2. Looked up from germline, CDR1 is SGHAT and CDR2 is FQDESV (reference sequence). The CDR3 totals 13 residues. V shed 5 bases and J 5 bases; nucleotides not matched to a gene: 4. CDR3 amino acids: CASSLGEGDTQYF. CDR3 sequence (DNA): TGTGCCAGCAGCCTCGGGGAGGGAGATACGCAGTATTTT.

This sequence joins TRBV9 and TRBJ1-5, with unresolved D. The CDR3 runs to 14 residues. Germline V gives CDR1 SGDLS, CDR2 YYNGEE. The V and J ends lost 0 bases and 4 bases respectively, with 8 bases between them. CDR3 amino acids: CASSVGVGNQPQHF. As DNA, the CDR3 is TGTGCCAGCAGCGTAGGCGTGGGAAATCAGCCCCAGCATTTT.

This sequence joins TRBV9 and TRBJ2-2; 13 nucleotides align to TRBD2. There are 16 residues in the CDR3. J was trimmed by 5 bases and V by 2 bases; bases with no gene match: 3. In germline, CDR1 is SGDLS, CDR2 YYNGEE. Written as DNA, the CDR3 is TGTGCCAGCAGCGTCCGGACTAGCGGGGGAACCGGGGAGCTGTTTTTT. It codes for CASSVRTSGGTGELFF.

The V call is TRBV7-2, the J call TRBJ2-5; 8 nucleotides align to TRBD2. V dropped 6 bases and J dropped 7; count of bases not matched to a gene: 16. CDR1 and CDR2 from the germline V gene are SGHTA and FQGNSA. This CDR3 comprises 16 residues. The CDR3 nucleotides are TGTGCCAGCAGTTCCCGGGTGGGGCGGGGGGCGCGGACCCAGTACTTC. Protein sequence: CASSSRVGRGARTQYF.

The chain employs TRBV6-5 and TRBJ2-2, with D possibly matching TRBD2 (6 bases). The CDR3 is made up of 14 amino acids. Germline lookup yields CDR1 MNHEY and CDR2 SVGAGI. Trimming cost V 4 bases and J 1 base, with 7 bases left between them. The CDR3 region is CASSWGENTGELFF. The CDR3 DNA reads TGTGCCAGCAGTTGGGGGGAGAACACCGGGGAGCTGTTTTTT.

The chain employs TRBV25-1 and TRBJ2-3; 9 positions agree with TRBD1. Germline loops: CDR1 MGHDK, CDR2 SYGVNS. This CDR3 spans 15 amino acids. V was pared by 1 base and J by 4 bases, with 3 bases of the junction left unmatched. As DNA, the CDR3 is TGTGCCAGCAGTGAATTGGGACAGGGACCAGATACGCAGTATTTT. Translated, it gives CASSELGQGPDTQYF.

Only a few counts were recorded for this clone. The gene calls are TRBV2 and TRBJ2-1; 9 nucleotides line up with TRBD1. This CDR3 is built from 12 residues. CDR1 SNHLY and CDR2 FYNNEI come from the germline V gene. The junction had 0 bases not matched to a gene; V was cut back by 6 bases and J by 6 bases. CDR3 DNA sequence: TGTGCCAGCAGGGACAGGGGCAATGAGCAGTTCTTC. Translating it yields CASRDRGNEQFF.

The CDR3 DNA follows: TGTGCCTGGAGCTACCTGACCGAGACCCAGTACTTC. Its protein product is CAWSYLTETQYF. The chain combines TRBV30 with TRBJ2-5; D unresolved. The CDR3 length is 12 residues. Looked up from germline, CDR1 is GTSNPN and CDR2 is SVGIG (reference sequence). Between the trimmed V and J ends, which lost 3 bases and 5 bases, there was a span of 10 bases.

The table lists this clone with a few counts. This rearrangement joins TRBV28 to TRBJ1-2, with D maybe TRBD1 (6 bases). Germline V CDR1 and CDR2: MDHEN, SYDVKM. Trimming shortened V by 4 bases and J by 4 bases, and 7 bases separated the two germline ends. The CDR3 has 12 residues. CDR3 residues: CASSWDIYGYTF. In nucleotides, the CDR3 is TGTGCCAGCAGTTGGGACATCTATGGCTACACCTTC.

V usage is TRBV5-1 and J usage is TRBJ2-3, with TRBD2 identical over 14 bases. Germline V lookup: CDR1 SGHRS, CDR2 YFSETQ. V was clipped by 9 bases and J by 7 bases; unmatched bases: 4. This CDR3 is 13 amino acids long. Here the CDR3 reads CATGTSGGHTQYF. The CDR3 DNA is TGCGCCACCGGGACTAGCGGGGGTCATACGCAGTATTTT.

CDR3 in DNA: TGTGCCAGCAGCCGAGGGGGGTGGGCAGATACGCAGTATTTT. It encodes CASSRGGWADTQYF. This chain joins TRBV5-6 and TRBJ2-3, with D perhaps assigned TRBD1 or TRBD2 (6 bases each). V shed 4 bases and J shed 4 bases, with 13 bases lying between them. Germline-derived CDR1 and CDR2 are SGHDT and YYEEEE. The CDR3 has 14 amino acids. The entire variable domain, with the rest obtained from reference TRBV5-6 and TRBJ2-3, is as follows: DAGVTQSPTHLIKTRGQQVTLRCSPKSGHDTVSWYQQALGQGPQFIFQYYEEEERQRGNFPDRFSGHQFPNYSSELNVNALLLGDSALYLCASSRGGWADTQYFGPGTRLTVL.

The chain links TRBV3-1 (or the pseudogene TRBV3-2) to TRBJ2-5, with D perhaps TRBD2 (5 bases). Germline V gene lookup returns CDR1 LGHDT and CDR2 YNNKEL (reference sequence). Trimming took off 1 base at V and 3 bases at J, with 12 bases between the two ends. The CDR3 is 15 residues long. For the CDR3, the DNA is TGTGCCAGCAGCCAAGCAGGAGGAGCGGAAGAGACCCAGTACTTC. This translates into CASSQAGGAEETQYF.

V usage is TRBV2 and J usage is TRBJ2-3; D is perhaps TRBD1 or TRBD2 (5 bases each). Germline V gene sequence: CDR1 SNHLY, CDR2 FYNNEI. The germline V and J ends were trimmed by 6 bases and 0 bases, with 13 bases remaining between them. The CDR3 spans 15 residues. Written as DNA, the CDR3 is TGTGCCAGCAGCAAGACAGAGGGTAGCACAGATACGCAGTATTTT. Residues: CASSKTEGSTDTQYF.

CDR3 nucleotide sequence: TGTGCTAGTGGACCAGCCTTGGGACTGCCGAACACTGAAGCTTTCTTT. This codes for CASGPALGLPNTEAFF. The chain combines TRBV12-5 with TRBJ1-1; D may be TRBD1 (5 bases). The length of the CDR3 is 16 residues. V lost 6 bases and J 1 base, leaving 18 bases between the germline ends. Germline values: CDR1 LGHNT, CDR2 FRNRAP. Drawing the rest from reference TRBV12-5 and TRBJ1-1, the complete variable domain is DARVTQTPRHKVTEMGQEVTMRCQPILGHNTVFWYRQTMMQGLELLAYFRNRAPLDDSGMPKDRFSAEMPDATLATLKIQPSEPRDSAVYFCASGPALGLPNTEAFFGQGTRLTVV.

This chain joins TRBV30 and TRBJ2-1; tentative D call: TRBD1 (5 bases). Germline CDR1 is GTSNPN and CDR2 is SVGIG (reference sequence). V was clipped by 0 bases and J by 0 bases, with 12 bases between them. CDR3 length equals 16 residues. CDR3 amino acids: CAWSVLGQASYNEQFF. CDR3 sequence (DNA): TGTGCCTGGAGTGTACTGGGGCAGGCCTCCTACAATGAGCAGTTCTTC.

CDR3 bases: TGCGCCAGCAGCTTGGTTGGGACAGGGAATAATGAAAAACTGTTTTTT. Translating it yields CASSLVGTGNNEKLFF. V is TRBV5-1 and J is TRBJ1-4, with 9 positions matching TRBD1. From germline, CDR1 is SGHRS and CDR2 YFSETQ. V shed 0 bases and J 4 bases; nucleotides not matched to a gene: 4. The CDR3 totals 16 residues.

This sequence joins TRBV7-8 and TRBJ1-5, with 10 bases that match TRBD1. Per the germline V gene, CDR1 is SGHVS and CDR2 is FQNEAQ. Germline trimming cut 7 bases from V and 5 bases from J; bases unmatched to any gene: 11. The CDR3 has 16 residues. The CDR3 here is CASTQHQGTGDQPQHF. CDR3 bases: TGTGCCAGCACGCAACACCAAGGGACAGGGGATCAGCCCCAGCATTTT.

The J gene is TRBJ2-2, the V gene TRBV24-1, with D perhaps matching TRBD1 (5 bases). Germline CDR1 is KGHDR and CDR2 is SFDVKD. Trimming took 1 base from V and 7 from J, leaving 15 bases between them. The CDR3 contains 16 residues. The DNA of the CDR3 is TGTGCCACCAGTGATTTTGCCTCTAAGGGGAACGGGGAGCTGTTTTTT. It specifies CATSDFASKGNGELFF.

The genes are TRBV7-8 and TRBJ2-1, with a possible D match to TRBD2 (5 bases). In germline, CDR1 is SGHVS, CDR2 FQNEAQ. Deletions cut 5 bases from V and 0 bases from J, with 14 bases between. There are 16 residues in the CDR3. The CDR3 is CASSRRTGSSYNEQFF. The DNA for the CDR3 is TGTGCCAGCAGCCGGAGGACGGGGAGCTCCTACAATGAGCAGTTCTTC.

The chain has TRBV5-1 and TRBJ2-1, with 8 positions matching TRBD2. Germline trimming cut 4 bases from V and 8 bases from J; bases unmatched to any gene: 8. CDR1 SGHRS and CDR2 YFSETQ come from the germline V gene. The length of the CDR3 is 14 residues. The CDR3 DNA sequence: TGCGCCAGCAGCCGAGCGGGAGAGGTAGATGAGCAGTTCTTC. Amino acid sequence: CASSRAGEVDEQFF. Combining the CDR3 with reference TRBV5-1 and TRBJ2-1 gives the whole variable domain KAGVTQTPRYLIKTRGQQVTLSCSPISGHRSVSWYQQTPGQGLQFLFEYFSETQRNKGNFPGRFSGRQFSNSRSEMNVSTLELGDSALYLCASSRAGEVDEQFFGPGTRLTVL.

This chain links TRBV29-1 with TRBJ2-7; no clear D gene. Germline V gene sequence: CDR1 SQVTM, CDR2 ANQGSEA. The CDR3 loop spans 12 amino acids. V gave up 4 bases and J gave up 5 bases, with 12 bases separating them. CDR3 sequence: CSVGHGFNEQYF. The CDR3 bases are TGCAGCGTTGGTCACGGATTCAACGAGCAGTACTTC.

The V call is TRBV3-1 (or the pseudogene TRBV3-2), the J call TRBJ2-1, with TRBD1 as a possible D gene (5 bases). V gave up 0 bases and J gave up 10 bases, with 7 bases separating them. The CDR3 is made up of 12 amino acids. CDR1 is LGHDT and CDR2 is YNNKEL in the germline V gene (reference sequence). The CDR3 region has the DNA TGTGCCAGCAGCCAAGAGGGGCGCGAGCAGTTCTTC. Translation: CASSQEGREQFF.

The rearrangement links TRBV20-1 to TRBJ1-2, with D unclear. CDR1 is DFQATT and CDR2 is SNEGSKA in the germline V gene (reference sequence). The CDR3 sequence is 11 residues long. The V end lost 5 bases, the J end lost 1 base, and 5 bases lay between the germline ends. CDR3 DNA sequence: TGCAGTGCTCTGGATAACTATGGCTACACCTTC. Protein sequence: CSALDNYGYTF.

The chain couples TRBV7-2 to TRBJ1-2; 9 bases match TRBD1. The CDR3 runs to 17 residues. Germline loops: CDR1 SGHTA, CDR2 FQGNSA. V trimming: 1 base; J trimming: 7 bases; junction bases outside the gene matches: 13. CDR3 loop: CASSLVGWDRAGGGYTF. The CDR3 coding sequence is TGTGCCAGCAGCTTAGTTGGCTGGGACAGGGCAGGGGGTGGCTACACCTTC.

A few counts support this clone. The rearrangement joins TRBV10-3 to TRBJ1-2; D is unresolved. V was pared by 7 bases and J by 7 bases, with 13 bases between. From germline, CDR1 is ENHRY and CDR2 SYGVKD. CDR3 length equals 12 residues. CDR3 coding DNA: TGTGCCATCAATGGCCCGGAGGGTGGCTACACCTTC. Encoded protein: CAINGPEGGYTF.

The rearrangement joins TRBV6-5 to TRBJ1-1; 11 bases align to TRBD1. CDR3 length: 14 amino acids. V gave up 6 bases and J gave up 1 base; unmatched junction bases: 1. Germline CDR1 is MNHEY and CDR2 is SVGAGI. CDR3 sequence: CASRGTGGNTEAFF. The CDR3 DNA sequence: TGTGCCAGCAGGGGGACAGGGGGGAACACTGAAGCTTTCTTT.